The source of this T cell receptor (beta chain) is a study of vaccination and CD4 T cells after COVID-19. CDR1 and CDR2 (germline): MGHRA, YSYEKL. The CDR3 runs 16 residues. Trimming took 4 bases from V and 2 from J, leaving 14 bases between them. The treatment here: 10-day PBMC culture with coronavirus spike peptide pools or control peptides (ViraFEST assay). T cells were expanded with peptide pools, and expanded clonotypes were identified by TCR sequencing. Study outcomes and limitations: Among convalescent patients, a median approximately 86% of reactive clones emerged only after vaccination.

On this clonotype itself: The antigen is undetermined.

The study sequenced cultured CD4+ T cell DNA using the Oncomine TCR Beta short-read assay. TCRdb re-called the PCR reads with MiXCR, one entry per CDR3 protein. The sample records 7,000 or so distinct CDR3 sequences, around three quarters being singletons. The receptor was isolated from a human donor who had recovered from COVID-19. The J gene is TRBJ2-2, the V gene TRBV4-1; D perhaps matches TRBD1 (5 bases). Sequenced input: CD4+ T cells from blood, cultured in vitro. The CDR3 coding sequence is TGCGCCAGCAGCCCCGTGTGGGGCGGTAACACCGGGGAGCTGTTTTTT. This gives the protein CASSPVWGGNTGELFF.